The table lists the clone carrying this T cell receptor beta chain with a few counts. The antigen remains unidentified. The record originates from a study of T cell responses to AZD1222 COVID-19 vaccine. Second doses at about 4 or about 12 weeks were pooled. Study-wide results and limits: The study sampled repertoires only after the peak T cell response. Among vaccine-associated CD4 TCRs, coverage spanned spike, with dominance at 160-218 and 743-854. The donors showed a predominance of white British ancestry and of females, with possible underestimation of clonal diversity.

Measured with immunoSEQ multiplex PCR; TCRdb has only the in-frame clones, and not every one. There are roughly 110,000 clones in the sample; about 90% occur only once, and 7% to 9% lies in the top ten. This CDR3 comprises 13 residues. Germline CDR1 is SGHVS and CDR2 is FNYEAQ. With 5 bases removed from V and 6 bases from J, the gap between germline ends came to 11 bases. This TCR derives from an adult who received the AZD1222 COVID-19 vaccine. Sequencing was performed on peripheral blood, taken 28 days after the second AZD1222 dose. V usage is TRBV7-6 and J usage is TRBJ2-1; possibly TRBD1 or TRBD2 for D (5 bases each). CDR3 in amino acids: CASSRGTSNEQFF. The CDR3 nucleotides read TGTGCCAGCAGCCGAGGGACGTCCAATGAGCAGTTCTTC.